These T cell receptor beta chains were read from a single sample in a study of blood T cells in healthy people across ages. TCRdb ran MiXCR on the 5' RACE reads and lists one entry per CDR3 protein. The sample shows over 1.5 million distinct CDR3 sequences, 40% to 55% of them seen only once. Sequences were obtained from blood. All receptors derive from a woman in her thirties or forties in good health. CDR3s include the opening cysteine and the closing phenylalanine or tryptophan. D genes are given only for firm matches. Part of the rows lack a size; the others show once, few, many or a class for expanded clones.

clone_size: -
v_call: TRBV7-2
d_call: TRBD1
j_call: TRBJ1-2
cdr3_aa: CASRGTGTYGYTF
cdr3_nt: TGTGCCAGCCGGGGGACAGGGACCTATGGCTACACCTTC

clone_size: -
v_call: TRBV5-5
d_call: TRBD1
j_call: TRBJ2-1
cdr3_aa: CASSFTWGDRGNPNNEQFF
cdr3_nt: TGTGCCAGCAGCTTCACATGGGGAGACAGGGGCAACCCAAACAATGAGCAGTTCTTC

clone_size: -
v_call: TRBV12-3/TRBV12-4
d_call: -
j_call: TRBJ1-1
cdr3_aa: CASSLVGGGTEAFF
cdr3_nt: TGCGCCAGCAGCTTGGTGGGGGGAGGGACTGAAGCTTTCTTT

clone_size: -
v_call: TRBV7-3
d_call: TRBD1
j_call: TRBJ2-2
cdr3_aa: CASSRTGTGGNTGELFF
cdr3_nt: TGTGCCAGCAGTCGTACCGGGACAGGGGGGAACACCGGGGAGCTGTTTTTT

clone_size: few
v_call: TRBV6-5
d_call: -
j_call: TRBJ2-4
cdr3_aa: CASSYSVEGRKYF
cdr3_nt: TGTGCCAGCAGTTACTCGGTGGAGGGTCGGAAGTACTTC

clone_size: -
v_call: TRBV9
d_call: TRBD1
j_call: TRBJ1-2
cdr3_aa: CASSATGRAYGYTF
cdr3_nt: TGTGCCAGCAGCGCGACAGGGCGGGCCTATGGCTACACCTTC

clone_size: -
v_call: TRBV12-3/TRBV12-4
d_call: TRBD1
j_call: TRBJ2-4
cdr3_aa: CASSTSRDREINIQYF
cdr3_nt: TGTGCCAGCAGTACGAGCCGGGACAGAGAGATAAACATTCAGTACTTC

clone_size: -
v_call: TRBV20-1
d_call: -
j_call: TRBJ1-1
cdr3_aa: CSARTGRGDTEAFF
cdr3_nt: TGCAGTGCTAGAACAGGAAGGGGTGACACTGAAGCTTTCTTT

clone_size: -
v_call: TRBV5-1
d_call: TRBD1
j_call: TRBJ1-4
cdr3_aa: CASSLEGRGQEKLFF
cdr3_nt: TGCGCCAGCAGCTTGGAGGGCAGGGGGCAAGAAAAACTGTTTTTT

clone_size: -
v_call: TRBV5-1
d_call: -
j_call: TRBJ2-3
cdr3_aa: CASSLEGVPTSTDTQYF
cdr3_nt: TGCGCCAGCAGCTTGGAGGGGGTACCCACTAGCACAGATACGCAGTATTTT

clone_size: -
v_call: TRBV20-1
d_call: -
j_call: TRBJ2-1
cdr3_aa: CSAPRQERREQFF
cdr3_nt: TGCAGTGCTCCCCGACAAGAGAGGAGGGAGCAGTTCTTC

clone_size: few
v_call: TRBV27
d_call: -
j_call: TRBJ2-7
cdr3_aa: CASSLTEQGNYEQYF
cdr3_nt: TGTGCCAGCAGTTTGACGGAGCAGGGCAACTACGAGCAGTACTTC

clone_size: few
v_call: TRBV6-5
d_call: TRBD1
j_call: TRBJ2-7
cdr3_aa: CASSSGQGDVYEQYF
cdr3_nt: TGTGCCAGCAGTTCCGGACAGGGCGACGTCTACGAGCAGTACTTC

clone_size: few
v_call: TRBV4-3
d_call: TRBD1
j_call: TRBJ2-5
cdr3_aa: CASSQDALDRGSETQYF
cdr3_nt: TGCGCCAGCAGCCAAGATGCGCTTGACAGGGGTTCGGAGACCCAGTACTTC

clone_size: -
v_call: TRBV20-1
d_call: TRBD1
j_call: TRBJ1-5
cdr3_aa: CSAWDRDPYSNQPQHF
cdr3_nt: TGCAGTGCATGGGACAGAGACCCTTATAGCAATCAGCCCCAGCATTTT

clone_size: few
v_call: TRBV4-2
d_call: TRBD1
j_call: TRBJ1-2
cdr3_aa: CASSQTAGGANYGYTF
cdr3_nt: TGTGCCAGCAGCCAAACGGCAGGGGGAGCTAACTATGGCTACACCTTC